The clone carrying this T cell receptor (beta chain) was seen many times. Its antigen is as yet unknown. The sample is drawn from a study of CD8 T cells in ankylosing spondylitis. Study-level points and caveats: Both synovial fluid and blood in reactive arthritis had previously been reported to carry some motif variants. In ankylosing spondylitis blood, a motif of roughly eight highly homologous TCR beta variants appeared characteristic. Reportedly, matched ankylosing spondylitis synovial fluid was significantly enriched for disease-linked clones.

Molecular-barcoded quantitative 5'-RACE produced these TCR beta libraries. MiXCR, run by TCRdb on the 5' RACE reads, gives a single entry per CDR3 protein. Seen here are fewer than 250,000 distinct CDR3 sequences, around a quarter observed once, and the top ten hold under 8%. The TCR comes from a male donor with ankylosing spondylitis or in good health (not recorded which). What was sequenced was blood, either unsorted or a sorted T cell fraction (not recorded which).

CDR3 sequence (DNA): TGCAGCTATCGTTGGGGGGGACGAGAGACCCAGTACTTC. This encodes CSYRWGGRETQYF. The V call is TRBV29-1, the J call TRBJ2-5, with 7 bases matching TRBD2. The CDR3 spans 13 residues. Germline loops: CDR1 SQVTM, CDR2 ANQGSEA. V shed 8 bases and J 4 bases; nucleotides not matched to a gene: 10.